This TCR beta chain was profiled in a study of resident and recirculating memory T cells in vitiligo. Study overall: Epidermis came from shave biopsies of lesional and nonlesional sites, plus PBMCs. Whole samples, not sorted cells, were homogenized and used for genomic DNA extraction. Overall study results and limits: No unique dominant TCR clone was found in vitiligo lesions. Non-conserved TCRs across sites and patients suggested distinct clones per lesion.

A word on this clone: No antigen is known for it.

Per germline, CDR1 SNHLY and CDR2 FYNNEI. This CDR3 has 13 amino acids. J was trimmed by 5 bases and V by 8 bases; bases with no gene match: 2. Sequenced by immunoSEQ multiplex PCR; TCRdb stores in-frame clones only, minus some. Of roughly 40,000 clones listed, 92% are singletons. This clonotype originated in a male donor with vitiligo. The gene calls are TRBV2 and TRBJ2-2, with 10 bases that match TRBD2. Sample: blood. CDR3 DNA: TGTGCCAGCGAGCGGGGGGGGACCGGGGAGCTGTTTTTT. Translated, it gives CASERGGTGELFF.